This T cell receptor (beta chain) originates from a study of T cell repertoires in cytomegalovirus infection. Whole-study context: An indication of both CMV infection and matching HLA type came from public TCR beta signatures.

Germline V CDR1 and CDR2: ENHRY, SYGVKD. The V gene lost 11 bases and the J gene lost 2 bases, with 19 bases spanning the gap. The CDR3 extends over 15 amino acids. The table lists this clonotype with many counts. TCRdb processed the reads anew with MiXCR; each CDR3 protein has one entry. The sample lists roughly 81,000 distinct CDR3 sequences; less than 4.5% were seen once. V and J are TRBV10-3 and TRBJ1-5; possible D gene TRBD1, 5 bases. The sequence was obtained from a human donor in good health (CMV status not recorded). Some clones in this sample may be carry-over from other donors' samples. The sample comprised PBMCs. As DNA, the CDR3 is TGTGCCGTTTCCTCCGGGGGGGAGGGCAATCAGCCCCAGCATTTT. This sequence encodes CAVSSGGEGNQPQHF.